A selection of T cell receptor beta chains follows, all from one sample in a study of response to subunit inactivated influenza vaccine. TCRdb passed the RT-PCR reads through MiXCR, listing each CDR3 protein once. The table has 530,000 or so distinct CDR3 sequences, roughly 10% seen once. The sample in question was PBMCs from blood, obtained on the day of vaccination. All receptors come from a man aged 45 to 65 who received an inactivated influenza vaccine. The CDR3 runs from the conserved cysteine through the conserved F or W. A row's size may be missing; if present it is once, few, many or a size class.

cdr3_aa,clone_size,v_call,j_call
CSVDPDQETQYF,few,TRBV29-1,TRBJ2-5
CASSEPGYNEQFF,.,TRBV2,TRBJ2-1
CASTRDTSTGEQYF,.,TRBV6-2/TRBV6-3,TRBJ2-7
CASSLGWTSGRSTDTQYF,few,TRBV28,TRBJ2-3
CASRTGTSGRASYEQYF,few,TRBV28,TRBJ2-7
CASSDGTGYEQYF,few,TRBV12-3/TRBV12-4,TRBJ2-7
CASTLGYLNTEAFF,.,TRBV12-3/TRBV12-4,TRBJ1-1
CASSQREGANTQYF,few,TRBV3-1,TRBJ2-3
CASSPTRELGELFF,few,TRBV4-1,TRBJ2-2
CASRKNSNQPQHF,many,TRBV6-2/TRBV6-3,TRBJ1-5
CASSSNSGFEQYF,few,TRBV27,TRBJ2-7
CASSQVQCYYGYTF,.,TRBV3-1,TRBJ1-2
CASTSIQGPYGYTF,many,TRBV6-1,TRBJ1-2
CASSSLEFPSRDRGPYEQYF,few,TRBV7-1,TRBJ2-7
CASTNAGSGTDTQYF,few,TRBV7-2,TRBJ2-3
CSTGRASGSYEQYF,once,TRBV20-1,TRBJ2-7
CASSLFSGFTDTQYF,few,TRBV27,TRBJ2-3
CSAQTSGETQYF,few,TRBV20-1,TRBJ2-5
CASSLDTTAGNTIYF,many,TRBV5-1,TRBJ1-3
CASSPWTGSTGELFF,few,TRBV19,TRBJ2-2
CASSERTSSYNEQFF,many,TRBV9,TRBJ2-1
CASSKEGVGRNTEAFF,many,TRBV21-1,TRBJ1-1
CASSLTWTALYEQYF,few,TRBV5-5,TRBJ2-7
CASSLMGLAYNEQFF,.,TRBV7-6,TRBJ2-1
CASILGGGGYNEQFF,.,TRBV5-1,TRBJ2-1
CASSQDLAYTGTDTQYF,few,TRBV14,TRBJ2-3
CASSPMARDSTYEQYF,few,TRBV9,TRBJ2-7
CASSPDQGARTPLHF,few,TRBV5-6,TRBJ1-6
CSAGRDLDEQFF,many,TRBV20-1,TRBJ2-1
CASSYGPGTAHLATNEKLFF,.,TRBV6-2/TRBV6-3,TRBJ1-4
CASSIAADTQYF,.,TRBV5-5,TRBJ2-3
CASSQEGDRTGDEQFF,medium-sized,TRBV4-3,TRBJ2-1
CASSQEQNTGELFF,many,TRBV4-3,TRBJ2-2
CASSLAGTSGDLDTQYF,many,TRBV5-1,TRBJ2-3
CASSYSGSRAFF,.,TRBV6-2/TRBV6-3,TRBJ1-1
CASRQEGAAGYTF,.,TRBV6-1,TRBJ1-2
CASSLKGMNTEAFF,few,TRBV12-3/TRBV12-4,TRBJ1-1
CASSHHWLRDTGELFF,many,TRBV9,TRBJ2-2